This TCR beta chain stems from a study of T cell responses to AZD1222 COVID-19 vaccine. TCRdb's copy holds only in-frame clones and misses some; the assay was immunoSEQ multiplex PCR. Here the sample spans about 57,000 clones, approximately 86% being singletons. The ends were cut back, 2 bases at V and 4 bases at J, with 8 bases in the middle. The CDR3 covers 13 residues. Germline V gene sequence: CDR1 MNHEY, CDR2 SVGAGI. This rearrangement joins TRBV6-5 to TRBJ1-1, with D uncertain. The sequence was collected from an adult in good health. This specimen consisted of peripheral blood, obtained on day 0 of AZD1222 vaccination. CDR3 residues: CASSYDLSTEAFF. The CDR3 region has the DNA TGTGCCAGCAGTTACGATCTCAGCACTGAAGCTTTCTTT.